This T cell receptor beta chain is drawn from a study of blood T cell repertoires in COVID-19. Study details: The samples span acute and convalescent COVID-19 from the United States, Italy and Spain.

The CDR3 runs 12 residues. Trimming stripped 7 bases from V and 10 bases from J, with 16 bases between. The germline CDR1 and CDR2 sequences are SNHLY and FYNNEI. As originally analysed: Scientists estimated how many nucleated cells there were by amplifying reference gene primers. The data were produced by immunoSEQ multiplex PCR, yet TCRdb's version contains in-frame clones alone and is incomplete. That table furnishes V, J and clone size, whereas the DNA furnished D and trimming. This table holds 87,000 or so clones, around 90% found once. This receptor was taken from a woman older than 75 with acute or convalescent COVID-19. The sequenced sample consisted of peripheral blood. V gene TRBV2 combines with J gene TRBJ2-5, with D possibly being TRBD1 (5 bases). CDR3 sequence reads: CASTTDSGDQYF. The CDR3 region has the DNA TGTGCCAGCACGACAGATTCTGGGGACCAGTACTTC.